This T cell receptor beta chain was sequenced in a study of T-cell reconstitution after alpha-beta-depleted transplantation in children. Unique molecular identifiers were incorporated into the prepared TCRbeta library. MiXCR was run by TCRdb on the PCR reads, yielding one entry per CDR3 protein. The table lists about 440,000 distinct CDR3 sequences, 43% of them singletons. Trimming left V 6 bases short and J 3 bases short, with 18 bases between. CDR3 length equals 15 residues. Per the germline V gene, CDR1 is DFQATT and CDR2 is SNEGSKA (reference sequence). The chain employs TRBV20-1 and TRBJ2-1; no firm D call. The material was PBMCs, obtained before TCRalphabeta/CD19-depleted stem cell transplant. The TCR originated in a girl aged 2 to 9 with aplastic anemia, due to receive a stem cell transplant. Here the CDR3 DNA reads TGCAGTGCGCCGAAAGTGGGCGTGGGCTACAATGAGCAGTTCTTC. Translation gives CSAPKVGVGYNEQFF.